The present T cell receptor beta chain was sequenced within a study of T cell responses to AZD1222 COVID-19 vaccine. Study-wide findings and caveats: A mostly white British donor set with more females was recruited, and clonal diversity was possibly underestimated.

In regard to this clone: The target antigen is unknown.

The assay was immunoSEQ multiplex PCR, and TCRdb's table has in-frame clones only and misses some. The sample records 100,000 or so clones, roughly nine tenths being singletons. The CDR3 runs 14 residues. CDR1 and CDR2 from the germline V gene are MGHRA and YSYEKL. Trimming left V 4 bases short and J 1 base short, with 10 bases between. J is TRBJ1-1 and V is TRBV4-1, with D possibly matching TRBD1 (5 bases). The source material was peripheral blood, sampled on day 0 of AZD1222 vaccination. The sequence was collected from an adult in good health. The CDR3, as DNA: TGCGCCAGCAGCCCTCTGAGGGGGAACACTGAAGCTTTCTTT. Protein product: CASSPLRGNTEAFF.